The rows below give T cell receptor beta chains drawn from one sample of a study of T cells after yellow fever vaccination. From the 5' RACE reads, TCRdb called clonotypes with MiXCR, one entry per CDR3 protein. The sample records under 400,000 distinct CDR3 sequences, around 13% being singletons. The specimen comprised CD4+ T cells sorted from PBMCs, sampled 15 days after the yellow fever booster vaccination. The receptor set was obtained from a young man who received the YFV17D yellow fever vaccine. Both conserved end residues are part of each CDR3. The D gene is left open where the match is weak. Clone size is stated in some rows and not others, as once, few, many or a class when expanded.

V gene: TRBV29-1
D gene: -
J gene: TRBJ2-5
clone size: few
CDR3 DNA: TGCAGCGCCGTCGGGTTCGAGACCCAGTACTTC
CDR3 protein: CSAVGFETQYF

V gene: TRBV15
D gene: -
J gene: TRBJ2-1
clone size: -
CDR3 DNA: TGTGCCACCAGCAGAGATCGAATCAGGGGAAATGAGCAGTTCTTC
CDR3 protein: CATSRDRIRGNEQFF

V gene: TRBV19
D gene: TRBD1
J gene: TRBJ2-3
clone size: few
CDR3 DNA: TGTGCCAGTAGTATTGGGACAGTCTTCACAGATACGCAGTATTTT
CDR3 protein: CASSIGTVFTDTQYF

V gene: TRBV18
D gene: -
J gene: TRBJ1-5
clone size: few
CDR3 DNA: TGTGCCAGCTCACCACCGCAGGGTCCCCAGCATTTT
CDR3 protein: CASSPPQGPQHF

V gene: TRBV5-1
D gene: TRBD2
J gene: TRBJ2-5
clone size: many
CDR3 DNA: TGCGCCAGCAGCTTGGGACTAGCGGGGGAAGAGACCCAGTACTTC
CDR3 protein: CASSLGLAGEETQYF

V gene: TRBV5-4
D gene: TRBD1
J gene: TRBJ1-2
clone size: few
CDR3 DNA: TGTGCCAGCAGCAAAAACAGGGGTAATTCTAATGGCTACACCTTC
CDR3 protein: CASSKNRGNSNGYTF

V gene: TRBV7-2
D gene: TRBD1
J gene: TRBJ2-1
clone size: few
CDR3 DNA: TGTGCCAGCAGCCAGGACAGGGGGAGGAATGAGCAGTTCTTC
CDR3 protein: CASSQDRGRNEQFF

V gene: TRBV7-3
D gene: TRBD2
J gene: TRBJ2-5
clone size: few
CDR3 DNA: TGTGCCAGCAGCTTAAAAAGATCTAGCGGGGCCCAAGAGACCCAGTACTTC
CDR3 protein: CASSLKRSSGAQETQYF

V gene: TRBV4-3
D gene: -
J gene: TRBJ1-6
clone size: -
CDR3 DNA: TGCGCCAGCAGCCAATTATCCGGGCCCCAATCACCCCTCCACTTT
CDR3 protein: CASSQLSGPQSPLHF

V gene: TRBV5-1
D gene: -
J gene: TRBJ2-7
clone size: many
CDR3 DNA: TGCGCCAGCAGCCTTAGCTCCTACGAGCAGTACTTC
CDR3 protein: CASSLSSYEQYF

V gene: TRBV2
D gene: -
J gene: TRBJ2-3
clone size: many
CDR3 DNA: TGTGCCAGCCAGGACCCCGATCCCAATACGCAGTATTTT
CDR3 protein: CASQDPDPNTQYF

V gene: TRBV7-6
D gene: -
J gene: TRBJ2-2
clone size: many
CDR3 DNA: TGTGCCAGCAGCTTAGTCGGGGAAACCGGGGAGCTGTTTTTT
CDR3 protein: CASSLVGETGELFF

V gene: TRBV11-2
D gene: TRBD2
J gene: TRBJ2-2
clone size: -
CDR3 DNA: TGTGCCAGCAGCTACCGGGGGGACCCGAACACCGGGGAGCTGTTTTTT
CDR3 protein: CASSYRGDPNTGELFF

V gene: TRBV5-1
D gene: TRBD1
J gene: TRBJ2-7
clone size: few
CDR3 DNA: TGCGCCAGCAGCCCTGACCCGGGACAGCCCTACGAGCAGTACTTC
CDR3 protein: CASSPDPGQPYEQYF

V gene: TRBV5-5
D gene: -
J gene: TRBJ2-7
clone size: many
CDR3 DNA: TGTGCCAGCAGCCGCGGGACAGTTAAGTCGTACGAGCAGTACTTC
CDR3 protein: CASSRGTVKSYEQYF

V gene: TRBV4-3
D gene: TRBD1
J gene: TRBJ2-7
clone size: few
CDR3 DNA: TGCGCCAGCAGCCCGGGACAGGGGTCGGAAGTAGGCACCTACGAGCAGTACTTC
CDR3 protein: CASSPGQGSEVGTYEQYF

V gene: TRBV5-1
D gene: -
J gene: TRBJ2-2
clone size: many
CDR3 DNA: TGCGCCAGCAGCTTCCCCTCGGCGAACACCGGGGAGCTGTTTTTT
CDR3 protein: CASSFPSANTGELFF

V gene: TRBV4-3
D gene: -
J gene: TRBJ1-3
clone size: -
CDR3 DNA: TGCGCCAGCAGCCAAGATCTTTTCAGAAACACCATATATTTT
CDR3 protein: CASSQDLFRNTIYF

V gene: TRBV5-1
D gene: -
J gene: TRBJ1-4
clone size: -
CDR3 DNA: TGCGCCAGCAGCTTGATGGCCGGGAATGAAAAACTGTTTTTT
CDR3 protein: CASSLMAGNEKLFF

V gene: TRBV7-2
D gene: TRBD1
J gene: TRBJ1-6
clone size: few
CDR3 DNA: TGTGCCAGCAGTGGACAGGGGGGATCACCCCTCCACTTT
CDR3 protein: CASSGQGGSPLHF

V gene: TRBV12-3/TRBV12-4
D gene: -
J gene: TRBJ2-7
clone size: few
CDR3 DNA: TGTGCCAGCAGTGATTATAGTCCCAGCTCCTACGAGCAGTACTTC
CDR3 protein: CASSDYSPSSYEQYF

V gene: TRBV5-4
D gene: -
J gene: TRBJ1-4
clone size: -
CDR3 DNA: TGTGCCAGCAGCTTATTACCTCAGGAAAAACTGTTTTTT
CDR3 protein: CASSLLPQEKLFF

V gene: TRBV5-1
D gene: -
J gene: TRBJ2-3
clone size: few
CDR3 DNA: TGCGCCAGCACGACGGGGGCCCCAGTGGGCACAGATACGCAGTATTTT
CDR3 protein: CASTTGAPVGTDTQYF

V gene: TRBV6-6
D gene: -
J gene: TRBJ2-5
clone size: few
CDR3 DNA: TGTGCCAGCAGTTACGATCTGGGGAGGTCAGAGACCCAGTACTTC
CDR3 protein: CASSYDLGRSETQYF

V gene: TRBV5-1
D gene: -
J gene: TRBJ1-1
clone size: few
CDR3 DNA: TGCGCCAGCAGCATAGCGACGGGAAACACTGAAGCTTTCTTT
CDR3 protein: CASSIATGNTEAFF